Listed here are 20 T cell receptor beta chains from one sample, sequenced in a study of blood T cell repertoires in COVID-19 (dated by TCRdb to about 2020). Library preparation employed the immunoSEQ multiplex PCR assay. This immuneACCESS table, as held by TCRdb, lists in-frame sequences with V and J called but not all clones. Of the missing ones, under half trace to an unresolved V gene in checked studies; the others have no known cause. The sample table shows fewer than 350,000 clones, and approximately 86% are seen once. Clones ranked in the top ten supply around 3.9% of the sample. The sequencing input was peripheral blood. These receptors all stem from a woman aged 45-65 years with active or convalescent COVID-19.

Here the CDR3 DNA reads TGTGCCAGCAGCCAAATTACTAGGGCAGATACGCAGTATTTT. This gives the protein CASSQITRADTQYF. This chain joins TRBV3-1 (or the pseudogene TRBV3-2) and TRBJ2-3; D possibly corresponds to TRBD2 (5 bases). The germline V gene has CDR1 LGHDT and CDR2 YNNKEL (reference sequence). V lost 2 bases and J 4 bases, leaving 10 bases between the germline ends. The CDR3 totals 14 residues.

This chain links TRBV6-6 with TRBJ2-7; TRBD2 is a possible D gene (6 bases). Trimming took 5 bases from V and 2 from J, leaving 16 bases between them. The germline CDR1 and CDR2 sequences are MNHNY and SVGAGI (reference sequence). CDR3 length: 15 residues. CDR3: CASSPRREFAYEQYF. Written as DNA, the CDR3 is TGTGCCAGCAGTCCACGTCGGGAGTTCGCCTACGAGCAGTACTTC.

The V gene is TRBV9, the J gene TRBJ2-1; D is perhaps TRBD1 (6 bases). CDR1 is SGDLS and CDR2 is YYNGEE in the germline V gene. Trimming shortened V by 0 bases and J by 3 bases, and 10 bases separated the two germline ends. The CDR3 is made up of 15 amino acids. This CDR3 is CASSVDVRGYNEQFF. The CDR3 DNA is TGTGCCAGCAGCGTAGATGTCAGGGGCTACAATGAGCAGTTCTTC.

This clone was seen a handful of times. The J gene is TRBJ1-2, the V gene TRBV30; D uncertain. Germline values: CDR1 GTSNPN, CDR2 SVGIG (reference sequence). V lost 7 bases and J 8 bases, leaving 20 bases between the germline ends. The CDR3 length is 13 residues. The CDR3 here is CAFTPSLLRGYTF. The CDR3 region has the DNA TGTGCCTTTACCCCGAGTCTCCTTCGGGGCTACACCTTC.

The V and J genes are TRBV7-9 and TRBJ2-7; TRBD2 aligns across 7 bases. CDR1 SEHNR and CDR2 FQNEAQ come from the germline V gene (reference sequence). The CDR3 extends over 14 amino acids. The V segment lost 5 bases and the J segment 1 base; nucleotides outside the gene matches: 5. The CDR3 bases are TGTGCCAGCAGCCCGGATAGCGGGTCCTACGAGCAGTACTTC. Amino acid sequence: CASSPDSGSYEQYF.

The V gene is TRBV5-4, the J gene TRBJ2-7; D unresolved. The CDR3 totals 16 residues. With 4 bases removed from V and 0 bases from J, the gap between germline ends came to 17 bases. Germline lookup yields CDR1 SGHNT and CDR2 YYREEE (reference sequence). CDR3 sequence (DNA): TGTGCCAGCAGCAACTCAACCACTACGAGCTCCTACGAGCAGTACTTC. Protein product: CASSNSTTTSSYEQYF. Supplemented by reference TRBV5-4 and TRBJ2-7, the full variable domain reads ETGVTQSPTHLIKTRGQQVTLRCSSQSGHNTVSWYQQALGQGPQFIFQYYREEENGRGNFPPRFSGLQFPNYSSELNVNALELDDSALYLCASSNSTTTSSYEQYFGPGTRLTVT.

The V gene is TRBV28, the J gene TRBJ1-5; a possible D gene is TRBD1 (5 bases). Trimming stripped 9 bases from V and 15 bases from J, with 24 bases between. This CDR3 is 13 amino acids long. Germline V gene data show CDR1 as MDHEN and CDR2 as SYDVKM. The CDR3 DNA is TGTGCCAGTTCCGCGGGGCTCCCCCCGATACGGCATTTT. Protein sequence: CASSAGLPPIRHF.

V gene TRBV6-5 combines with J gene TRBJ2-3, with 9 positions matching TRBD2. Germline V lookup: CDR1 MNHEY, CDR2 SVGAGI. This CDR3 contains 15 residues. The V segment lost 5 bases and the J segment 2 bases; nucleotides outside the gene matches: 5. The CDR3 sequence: CASSRLADPTDTQYF. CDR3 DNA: TGTGCCAGCAGTCGACTAGCGGATCCCACAGATACGCAGTATTTT.

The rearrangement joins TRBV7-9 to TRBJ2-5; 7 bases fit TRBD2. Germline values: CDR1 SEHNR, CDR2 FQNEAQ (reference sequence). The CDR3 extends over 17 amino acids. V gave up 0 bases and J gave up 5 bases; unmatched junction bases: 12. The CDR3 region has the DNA TGTGCCAGCAGCTTAGCTATCGGGACTACCGGTGGGGAGACCCAGTACTTC. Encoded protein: CASSLAIGTTGGETQYF.

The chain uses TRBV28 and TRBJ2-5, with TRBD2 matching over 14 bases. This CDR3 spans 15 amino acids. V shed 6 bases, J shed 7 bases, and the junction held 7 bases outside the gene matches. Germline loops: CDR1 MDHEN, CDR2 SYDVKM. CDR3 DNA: TGTGCCAGCAGCCTCGGGACTAGCGGGAGCGGGACCCAGTACTTC. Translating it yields CASSLGTSGSGTQYF.

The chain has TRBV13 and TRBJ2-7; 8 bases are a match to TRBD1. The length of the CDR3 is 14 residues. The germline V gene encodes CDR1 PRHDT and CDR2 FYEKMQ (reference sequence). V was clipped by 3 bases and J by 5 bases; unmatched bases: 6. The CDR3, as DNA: TGTGCCAGCAGCTTCTCGACAGGGGTCCACGAGCAGTACTTC. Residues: CASSFSTGVHEQYF.

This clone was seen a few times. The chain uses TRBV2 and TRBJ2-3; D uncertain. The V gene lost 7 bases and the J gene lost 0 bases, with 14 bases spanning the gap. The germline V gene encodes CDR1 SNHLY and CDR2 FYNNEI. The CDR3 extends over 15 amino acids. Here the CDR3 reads CASTNNRQSTDTQYF. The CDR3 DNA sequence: TGTGCCAGCACAAACAACAGACAAAGCACAGATACGCAGTATTTT.

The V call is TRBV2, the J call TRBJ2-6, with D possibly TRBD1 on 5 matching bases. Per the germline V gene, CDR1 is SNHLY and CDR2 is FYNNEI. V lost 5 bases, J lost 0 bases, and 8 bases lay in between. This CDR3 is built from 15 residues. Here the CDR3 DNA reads TGTGCCAGCAGTAGACAGCTCTCTGGGGCCAACGTCCTGACTTTC. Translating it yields CASSRQLSGANVLTF.

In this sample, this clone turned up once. CDR3 amino acids: CASSPGGFESTGELFF. For the CDR3, the DNA is TGTGCCAGCAGCCCAGGGGGATTCGAGTCCACCGGGGAGCTGTTTTTT. The rearrangement joins TRBV7-6 to TRBJ2-2; the match to TRBD1 covers 7 bases. From germline, CDR1 is SGHVS and CDR2 FNYEAQ. Trimming at V came to 5 bases and at J to 4 bases, leaving 10 bases not matched to a gene. The length of the CDR3 is 16 residues.

The chain's CDR3 is CASSPRQGSDEQYF. The CDR3, as DNA: TGTGCCAGCTCACCAAGGCAGGGATCGGACGAGCAGTACTTC. The V call is TRBV18, the J call TRBJ2-7, with D possibly TRBD1 on 5 matching bases. V was cut by 2 bases and J by 5 bases, with 13 bases left in between. The CDR3 has 14 residues. Germline CDR1 and CDR2: KGHSH and LQKENI.

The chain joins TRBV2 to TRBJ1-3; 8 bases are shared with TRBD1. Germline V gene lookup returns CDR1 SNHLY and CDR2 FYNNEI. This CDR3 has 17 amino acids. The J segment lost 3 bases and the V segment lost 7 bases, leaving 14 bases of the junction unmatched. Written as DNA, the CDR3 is TGTGCCAGCAATACGGTCCCCGGACAGGGCTATGGAAACACCATATATTTT. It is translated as CASNTVPGQGYGNTIYF.

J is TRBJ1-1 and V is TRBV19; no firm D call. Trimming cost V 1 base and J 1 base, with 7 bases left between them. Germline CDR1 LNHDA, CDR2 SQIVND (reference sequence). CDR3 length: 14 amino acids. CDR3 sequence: CASSIGYRNTEAFF. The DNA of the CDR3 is TGTGCCAGTAGTATAGGTTACAGGAACACTGAAGCTTTCTTT.

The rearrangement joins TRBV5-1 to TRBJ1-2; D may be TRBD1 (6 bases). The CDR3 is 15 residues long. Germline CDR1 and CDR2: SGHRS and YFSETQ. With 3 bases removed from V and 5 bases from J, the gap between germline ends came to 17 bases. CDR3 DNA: TGCGCCAGCAGCTCACTTGGACAGCCTCTTTATGGCTACACCTTC. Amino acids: CASSSLGQPLYGYTF.

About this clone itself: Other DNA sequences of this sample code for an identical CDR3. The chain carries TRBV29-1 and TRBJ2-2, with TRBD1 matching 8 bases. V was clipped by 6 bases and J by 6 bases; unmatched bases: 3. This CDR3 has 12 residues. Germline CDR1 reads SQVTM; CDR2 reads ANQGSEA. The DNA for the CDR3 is TGCAGCGTCGCACAGGGGGCCGGGGAGCTGTTTTTT. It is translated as CSVAQGAGELFF.

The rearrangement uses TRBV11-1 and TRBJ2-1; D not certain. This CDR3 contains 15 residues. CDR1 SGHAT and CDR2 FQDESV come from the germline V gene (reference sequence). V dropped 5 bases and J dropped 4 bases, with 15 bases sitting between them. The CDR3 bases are TGTGCCAGCAGCCCCCACCCGCAGGTATACAATGAGCAGTTCTTC. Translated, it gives CASSPHPQVYNEQFF.